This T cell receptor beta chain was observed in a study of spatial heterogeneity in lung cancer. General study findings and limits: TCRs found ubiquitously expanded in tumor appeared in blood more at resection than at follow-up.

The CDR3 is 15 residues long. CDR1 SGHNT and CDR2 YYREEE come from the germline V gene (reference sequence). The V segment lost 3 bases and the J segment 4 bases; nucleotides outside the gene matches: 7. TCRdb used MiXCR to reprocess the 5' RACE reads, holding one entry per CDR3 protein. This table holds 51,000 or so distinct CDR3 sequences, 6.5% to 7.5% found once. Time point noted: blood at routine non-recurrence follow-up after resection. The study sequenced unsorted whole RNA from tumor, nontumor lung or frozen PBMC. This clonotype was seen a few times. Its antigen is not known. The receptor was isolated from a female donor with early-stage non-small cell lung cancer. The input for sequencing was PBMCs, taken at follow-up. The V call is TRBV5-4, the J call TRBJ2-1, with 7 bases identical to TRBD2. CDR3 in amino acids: CASSSGGSTYNEQFF. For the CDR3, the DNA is TGTGCCAGCAGCTCCGGGGGGTCGACGTACAATGAGCAGTTCTTC.